This TCR beta chain appears in the sequencing data of a study of shared clonotypes between healthy human individuals. Overall study context: A couple of female and a few male donors aged 18 to 49 were enrolled. Study-wide results and caveats: Only blood underwent sampling, and tissue repertoires likely differ.

This clone has only a few counts. Its antigen is not known. CDR1 SGHAT and CDR2 FQDESV come from the germline V gene (reference sequence). V dropped 5 bases and J dropped 6 bases, with 15 bases sitting between them. The CDR3 runs 14 residues. Each cell subset's genomic DNA was divided evenly among several immunoSEQ plates. Clones were sequenced by immunoSEQ multiplex PCR, and TCRdb holds only the in-frame ones, with some missing. The table shows around 500,000 clones, with roughly 80% occurring only once. Healthy HIV-negative adults without recent acute infections or vaccinations served as donors. The source material was PBMCs. The rearrangement links TRBV11-1 to TRBJ2-3; a possible D gene is TRBD2 (5 bases). This receptor was taken from a woman in her thirties or forties in good health. Some clones in this sample may be carry-over from other donors' samples. CDR3: CASSPRTGEDTQYF. The DNA of the CDR3 is TGTGCCAGCAGCCCTCGGACTGGGGAGGATACGCAGTATTTT. The variable domain in full, with the rest retrieved from reference TRBV11-1 and TRBJ2-3, is EAEVAQSPRYKITEKSQAVAFWCDPISGHATLYWYRQILGQGPELLVQFQDESVVDDSQLPKDRFSAERLKGVDSTLKIQPAELGDSAMYLCASSPRTGEDTQYFGPGTRLTVL.